These 12 T cell receptor beta chains were all obtained from the same sample, sequenced in a study of cytomegalovirus exposure and HLA in healthy donors. In the PCR, 60 Vbeta and 13 Jbeta primers were used. TCRdb's table, derived via immunoSEQ multiplex PCR, lists solely in-frame clones and lacks some. The sample consists of 110,000 to 150,000 clones, roughly 79% of them appearing once. Sequenced material: PBMCs. These receptors originate from a man aged 18 to 30 in good health and CMV-seronegative.

This clone was picked up one time. One end of the junction does not line up with germline, which may come from a read error. J is TRBJ2-3 and V is TRBV7-7, with D perhaps matching TRBD1 (6 bases). This CDR3 contains 15 residues. Germline loops: CDR1 SSHAT, CDR2 FNYEAQ (reference sequence). DNA of the CDR3: TGTGCTAGCAGCTTAGGATGGGGGCCACCAGATACGCAGTATTTT. Translating it yields CASSLGWGPPDTQYF.

The chain has TRBV25-1 and TRBJ1-6, with D perhaps TRBD1 (5 bases). V lost 3 bases and J lost 11, with 20 bases in between. CDR3 length: 16 amino acids. The germline V gene has CDR1 MGHDK and CDR2 SYGVNS. The CDR3 region has the DNA TGTGCCAGCAGTGAGGGGGGGAGTTGGGCGCTAACACCCCTCCACTTT. This codes for CASSEGGSWALTPLHF. Full variable domain (remainder filled in from reference TRBV25-1 and TRBJ1-6): EADIYQTPRYLVIGTGKKITLECSQTMGHDKMYWYQQDPGMELHLIHYSYGVNSTEKGDLSSESTVSRIRTEHFPLTLESARPSHTSQYLCASSEGGSWALTPLHFGNGTRLTVT.

The chain employs TRBV19 and TRBJ1-2, with 7 nucleotides matching TRBD1. Germline V gene data show CDR1 as LNHDA and CDR2 as SQIVND (reference sequence). The CDR3 totals 13 residues. After removal of 9 bases from V and 4 bases from J, the junction contained 8 bases not matched to a gene. The CDR3 coding sequence is TGTGCCAGCCGCAGGGGGACCCGCTATGGCTACACCTTC. It translates to CASRRGTRYGYTF.

This clone has more than one count but fewer than ten. CDR3 residues: CASSGRIDRVWETQYF. The CDR3 region has the DNA TGTGCCAGCAGCGGAAGGATCGACAGGGTATGGGAGACCCAGTACTTC. The chain employs TRBV9 and TRBJ2-5, with 7 nucleotides matching TRBD1. This CDR3 has 16 amino acids. Germline V gene lookup returns CDR1 SGDLS and CDR2 YYNGEE. V shed 3 bases, J shed 5 bases, and the junction held 13 bases outside the gene matches.

V is TRBV5-1 and J is TRBJ2-2, with D maybe TRBD2 (5 bases). This CDR3 has 15 residues. CDR1 is SGHRS, CDR2 YFSETQ, per germline. The V end lost 4 bases, the J end lost 6 bases, and 16 bases lay between the germline ends. The CDR3 sequence: CASSPGMVYPGELFF. As DNA, the CDR3 is TGCGCCAGCAGCCCGGGGATGGTATACCCCGGGGAGCTGTTTTTT.

The rearrangement joins TRBV25-1 to TRBJ1-1, with TRBD1 matching over 7 bases. V shed 4 bases, J shed 5 bases, and the junction held 4 bases outside the gene matches. The CDR3 sequence is 13 residues long. Germline V gene data show CDR1 as MGHDK and CDR2 as SYGVNS. CDR3 sequence reads: CASSAQGWTEAFF. Here the CDR3 DNA reads TGTGCCAGCAGTGCACAGGGGTGGACTGAAGCTTTCTTT.

This chain uses TRBV29-1 with TRBJ1-1; possible D gene TRBD1, 5 bases. CDR1 is SQVTM and CDR2 is ANQGSEA in the germline V gene. This CDR3 comprises 12 residues. The V and J ends lost 6 bases and 3 bases respectively, with 11 bases between them. CDR3 sequence: CSVRTLDTEAFF. The DNA of the CDR3 is TGCAGCGTAAGGACACTTGACACTGAAGCTTTCTTT.

This chain connects TRBV5-1 to TRBJ1-1; tentatively, D is TRBD1 (5 bases). Trimming cost V 0 bases and J 4 bases, with 10 bases left between them. Germline CDR1 SGHRS, CDR2 YFSETQ. The CDR3 spans 14 residues. The CDR3 sequence is CASSLEGMGTEAFF. CDR3 in DNA: TGCGCCAGCAGCTTGGAGGGGATGGGCACTGAAGCTTTCTTT.

The rearrangement joins TRBV9 to TRBJ1-2, with no clear D. There are 14 residues in the CDR3. CDR1 is SGDLS and CDR2 is YYNGEE in the germline V gene. The V end was cut by 0 bases, the J end by 4 bases, with 10 bases between. CDR3 bases: TGTGCCAGCAGCGTAGCAGAGGGCGTCTATGGCTACACCTTC. It is translated as CASSVAEGVYGYTF.

The rearrangement links TRBV7-9 to TRBJ1-3; D gene ambiguous. Trimming removed 1 base at V and 0 bases at J, with 4 bases between. The CDR3 is 14 residues long. Germline-derived CDR1 and CDR2 are SEHNR and FQNEAQ (reference sequence). The DNA of the CDR3 is TGTGCCAGCAGCTTAGTCATCTCTGGAAACACCATATATTTT. It specifies CASSLVISGNTIYF.

This sequence joins TRBV27 and TRBJ2-5; D may be TRBD1 (8 bases). Germline loops: CDR1 MNHEY, CDR2 SMNVEV (reference sequence). The CDR3 runs to 13 residues. Trimming left V 5 bases short and J 7 bases short, with 14 bases between. This CDR3 is CASSITGGVTQYF. The CDR3 DNA sequence: TGTGCCAGCAGTATTACAGGGGGGGTGACCCAGTACTTC.

The V call is TRBV6-4, the J call TRBJ2-7, with D unclear. The germline V gene encodes CDR1 MRHNA and CDR2 SNTAGT. This CDR3 is 15 amino acids long. V was trimmed by 3 bases and J by 3 bases, leaving 15 bases between them. The CDR3 region is CASSDLAFPRYEQYF. The CDR3 DNA follows: TGTGCCAGCAGTGATCTCGCGTTTCCGCGCTACGAGCAGTACTTC.